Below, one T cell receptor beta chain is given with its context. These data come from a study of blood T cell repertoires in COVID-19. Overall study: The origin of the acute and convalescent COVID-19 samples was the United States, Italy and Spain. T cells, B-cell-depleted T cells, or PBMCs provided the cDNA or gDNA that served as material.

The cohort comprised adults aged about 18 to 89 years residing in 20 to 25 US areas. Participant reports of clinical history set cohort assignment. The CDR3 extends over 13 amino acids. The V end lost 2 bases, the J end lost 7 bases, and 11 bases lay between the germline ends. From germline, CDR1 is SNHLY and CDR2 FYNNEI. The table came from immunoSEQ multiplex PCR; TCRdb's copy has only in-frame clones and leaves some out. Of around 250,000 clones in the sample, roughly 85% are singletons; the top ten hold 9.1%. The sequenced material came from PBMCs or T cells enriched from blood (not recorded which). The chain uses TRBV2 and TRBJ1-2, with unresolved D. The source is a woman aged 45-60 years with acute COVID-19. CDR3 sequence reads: CASSEQAVSGYTF. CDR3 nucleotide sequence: TGTGCCAGCAGTGAACAGGCAGTCTCTGGCTACACCTTC.